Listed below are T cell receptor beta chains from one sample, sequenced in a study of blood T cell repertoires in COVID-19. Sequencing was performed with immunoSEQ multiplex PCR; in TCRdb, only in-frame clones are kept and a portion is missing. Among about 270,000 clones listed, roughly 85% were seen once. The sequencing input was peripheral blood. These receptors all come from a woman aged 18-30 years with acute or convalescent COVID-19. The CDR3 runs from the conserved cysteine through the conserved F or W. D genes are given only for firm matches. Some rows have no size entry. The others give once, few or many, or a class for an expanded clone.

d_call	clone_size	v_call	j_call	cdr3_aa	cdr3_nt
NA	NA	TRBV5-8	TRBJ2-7	CASSSLYEQYF	TGTGCCAGCAGCTCCCTCTACGAGCAGTACTTC
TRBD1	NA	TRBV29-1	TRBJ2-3	CSVEGQGVTDTQYF	TGCAGCGTTGAGGGACAGGGTGTCACAGATACGCAGTATTTT
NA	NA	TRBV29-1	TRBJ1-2	CSVRGGVDYGYTF	TGCAGCGTTAGGGGTGGGGTCGACTATGGCTACACCTTC
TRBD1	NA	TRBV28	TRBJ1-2	CASRAGQGEGYTF	TGTGCCAGCAGGGCCGGACAGGGGGAAGGTTACACCTTC
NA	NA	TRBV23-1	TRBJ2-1	CASSVPPVSQFF	TGCGCCAGCAGTGTCCCCCCTGTGTCGCAGTTCTTC
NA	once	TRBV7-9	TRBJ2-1	CASSLGTNLRGEQFF	TGTGCCAGCAGCTTAGGGACCAACCTAAGGGGTGAGCAGTTCTTC
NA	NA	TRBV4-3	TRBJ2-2	CASSQVGGARGTGELFF	TGCGCCAGCAGCCAAGTTGGGGGCGCCAGGGGAACCGGGGAGCTGTTTTTT
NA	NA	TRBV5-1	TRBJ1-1	CASSSLGGGGTTNTEAFF	TGCGCCAGCAGCTCCCTGGGGGGAGGGGGTACGACGAACACTGAAGCTTTCTTT
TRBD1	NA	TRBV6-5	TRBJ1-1	CASSYSGTGAEAFF	TGTGCCAGCAGTTACTCCGGGACAGGGGCTGAAGCTTTCTTT
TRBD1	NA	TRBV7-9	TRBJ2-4	CASSLDREAKNIQYF	TGTGCCAGCAGCTTGGACAGGGAAGCCAAAAACATTCAGTACTTC
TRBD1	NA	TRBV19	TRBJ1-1	CASSMWTGGLMNTEAFF	TGTGCCAGTAGTATGTGGACAGGGGGCCTCATGAACACTGAAGCTTTCTTT
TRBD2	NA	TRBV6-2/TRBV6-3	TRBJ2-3	CASSPAGGSSGPTGNTQYF	TGTGCCAGCAGCCCTGCGGGAGGGTCCTCAGGCCCAACCGGAAATACGCAGTATTTT
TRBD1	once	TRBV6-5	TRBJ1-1	CASSRDRGVGTEAFF	TGTGCCAGCTCCCGGGACAGGGGGGTCGGGACTGAAGCTTTCTTT
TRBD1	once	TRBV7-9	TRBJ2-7	CASSFEGAISYEQYF	TGTGCCAGCAGCTTCGAGGGGGCGATCTCCTACGAGCAGTACTTC
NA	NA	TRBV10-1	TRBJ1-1	CASTPSRNTEAFF	TGCGCCAGCACCCCCAGTCGGAACACTGAAGCTTTCTTT
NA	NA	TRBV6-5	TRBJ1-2	CASSYDKNYGYTF	TGTGCCAGCAGTTACGACAAGAACTATGGCTACACCTTC
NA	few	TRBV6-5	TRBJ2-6	CASSYEGSGANVLTF	TGTGCCAGCAGTTACGAGGGTTCTGGGGCCAACGTCCTGACTTTC
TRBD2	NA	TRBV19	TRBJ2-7	CASKRSGSYYEQYF	TGTGCCAGCAAAAGGAGCGGGAGCTACTACGAGCAGTACTTC
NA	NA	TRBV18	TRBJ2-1	CASSPPTRGVNEQFF	TGTGCCAGCTCACCGCCGACTAGAGGGGTCAATGAGCAGTTCTTC
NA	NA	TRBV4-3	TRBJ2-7	CASSQGSQGRSYEQYF	TGCGCCAGCAGCCAAGGGTCGCAGGGTCGGTCCTACGAGCAGTACTTC
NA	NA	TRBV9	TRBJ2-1	CASSRSSEPANEQFF	TGTGCCAGCTCACGCTCCTCGGAGCCTGCTAATGAGCAGTTCTTC
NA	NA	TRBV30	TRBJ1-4	CASRQAYSEKLFF	TGTGCCTCCCGACAGGCCTATAGTGAAAAACTGTTTTTT
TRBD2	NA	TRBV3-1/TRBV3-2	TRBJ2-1	CASSQVLLGEGSEQFF	TGTGCCAGCAGCCAAGTGTTGTTGGGGGAGGGCAGTGAGCAGTTCTTC
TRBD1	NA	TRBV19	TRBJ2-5	CASSPGTGVRQETQYF	TGTGCCAGTAGTCCCGGGACAGGGGTTCGGCAAGAGACCCAGTACTTC
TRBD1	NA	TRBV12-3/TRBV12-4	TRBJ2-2	CASSPGTAGELFF	TGTGCCAGCAGTCCCGGGACAGCCGGGGAGCTGTTTTTT
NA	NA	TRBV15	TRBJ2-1	CATSPDRGNEQFF	TGTGCCACCAGCCCGGACAGAGGCAATGAGCAGTTCTTC
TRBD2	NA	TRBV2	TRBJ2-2	CASSEPGRALTGELFF	TGTGCCAGCAGTGAACCCGGGAGGGCCCTCACCGGGGAGCTGTTTTTT
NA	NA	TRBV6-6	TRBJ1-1	CASWRNTEAFF	TGTGCCAGTTGGAGGAACACTGAAGCTTTCTTT
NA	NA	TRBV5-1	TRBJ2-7	CASSLALGPYEQYF	TGCGCCAGCAGCTTGGCCCTAGGTCCCTACGAGCAGTACTTC
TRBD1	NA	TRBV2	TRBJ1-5	CASSDGQGNQPQHF	TGTGCCAGCAGTGATGGACAGGGAAATCAGCCCCAGCATTTT
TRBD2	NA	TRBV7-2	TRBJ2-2	CASSLIAGGYTGELFF	TGTGCCAGCAGCTTAATAGCGGGAGGCTACACCGGGGAGCTGTTTTTT
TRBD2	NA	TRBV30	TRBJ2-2	CAWIRLAGGGATGELFF	TGTGCCTGGATCCGACTAGCGGGAGGTGGGGCCACCGGGGAGCTGTTTTTT
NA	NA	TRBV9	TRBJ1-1	CASSPSQGYTEAFF	TGTGCCAGCAGCCCGAGTCAGGGATACACTGAAGCTTTCTTT
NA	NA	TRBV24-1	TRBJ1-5	CATSDSHWAGNQPQHF	TGTGCCACCAGTGATTCACACTGGGCTGGCAATCAGCCCCAGCATTTT
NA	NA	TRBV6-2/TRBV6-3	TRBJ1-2	CASSYSIVGPSGYTF	TGTGCCAGCAGTTACTCGATCGTGGGGCCCTCTGGCTACACCTTC
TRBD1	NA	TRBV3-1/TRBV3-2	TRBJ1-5	CASSHPPRQGQFGPNQPQHF	TGTGCCAGCAGCCACCCCCCCCGACAGGGCCAATTCGGCCCCAATCAGCCCCAGCATTTT
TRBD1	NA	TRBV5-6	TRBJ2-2	CASSPLFTGVGELFF	TGTGCCAGCAGCCCGCTATTTACAGGGGTCGGGGAGCTGTTTTTT
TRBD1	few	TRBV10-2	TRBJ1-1	CASSVPGQGDEAFF	TGCGCCAGCAGTGTTCCGGGACAGGGGGATGAAGCTTTCTTT
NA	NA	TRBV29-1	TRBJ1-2	CSVSQGGKPGTALNYGYTF	TGCAGCGTCTCCCAAGGGGGTAAACCCGGGACGGCTCTTAACTATGGCTACACCTTC
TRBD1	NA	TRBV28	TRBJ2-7	CASSAGTGYEQYF	TGTGCCAGCAGTGCCGGGACAGGGTACGAGCAGTACTTC
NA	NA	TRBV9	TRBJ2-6	CASSATGSSGANVLTF	TGTGCCAGCAGCGCCACAGGGAGCTCTGGGGCCAACGTCCTGACTTTC
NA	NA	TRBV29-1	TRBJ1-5	CSVCEDGQNNQPQHF	TGCAGCGTTTGCGAAGATGGACAGAACAATCAGCCCCAGCATTTT
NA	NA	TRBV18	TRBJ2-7	CASSPIEYEQYF	TGTGCCAGCTCACCGATAGAGTACGAGCAGTACTTC
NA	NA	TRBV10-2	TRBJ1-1	CASRAGMNTEAFF	TGCGCCAGCAGGGCAGGAATGAACACTGAAGCTTTCTTT
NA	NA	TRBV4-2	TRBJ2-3	CASSQVTLRELADTQYF	TGTGCCAGCAGCCAAGTTACCCTACGGGAGTTGGCAGATACGCAGTATTTT
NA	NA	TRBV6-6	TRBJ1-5	CASSSNRAQPQHF	TGTGCCAGCAGTTCAAACAGGGCTCAGCCCCAGCATTTT
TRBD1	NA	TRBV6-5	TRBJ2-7	CASSYVSTGFSYEQYF	TGTGCCAGCAGTTATGTTTCGACAGGGTTTTCCTACGAGCAGTACTTC
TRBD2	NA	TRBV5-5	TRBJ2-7	CASSLAHSGSGEQYF	TGTGCCAGCAGCTTGGCCCATAGCGGGAGTGGCGAGCAGTACTTC
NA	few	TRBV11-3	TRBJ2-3	CASSLSHSGSTSTDTQYF	TGTGCCAGCAGCCTTTCCCACTCCGGGAGTACAAGCACAGATACGCAGTATTTT
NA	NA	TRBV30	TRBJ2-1	CAWSGDTEQFF	TGTGCCTGGAGCGGGGACACCGAGCAGTTCTTC
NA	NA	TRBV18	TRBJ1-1	CASSPPDTVNTEAFF	TGTGCCAGCTCACCACCGGATACAGTGAACACTGAAGCTTTCTTT
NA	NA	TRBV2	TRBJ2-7	CASRGLGSYEQYF	TGTGCCAGCAGGGGACTGGGCTCCTACGAGCAGTACTTC